The clone carrying this T cell receptor (beta chain) was detected many times. Antigen unknown. There are 10 residues in the CDR3. The germline gives CDR1 DFQATT, CDR2 SNEGSKA (reference sequence). V lost 6 bases and J lost 1, with 4 bases in between. This sample was included in a study of T-cell reconstitution after alpha-beta-depleted transplantation in children. Findings and limits, study-wide: One year after transplant, T-cell counts and diversity came mostly from newly produced T cells.

Unique molecular identifiers were built into the TCRbeta library. TCRdb reprocessed the PCR reads with MiXCR, giving one entry per CDR3 protein. The data hold 200,000 to 250,000 distinct CDR3 sequences, with approximately 8% observed a single time. Sequencing used PBMCs, mostly from graft donor cells, obtained 180 days after TCRalphabeta/CD19-depleted stem cell transplant. This chain connects TRBV20-1 to TRBJ2-7; no reliable D call. The TCR sequence derives from a male patient younger than 18 who had a stem cell transplant for acute lymphoblastic leukemia, so the T cells may come from the graft donor. The CDR3 region is CSASSYEQYF. CDR3 in DNA: TGCAGTGCGTCATCCTACGAGCAGTACTTC.